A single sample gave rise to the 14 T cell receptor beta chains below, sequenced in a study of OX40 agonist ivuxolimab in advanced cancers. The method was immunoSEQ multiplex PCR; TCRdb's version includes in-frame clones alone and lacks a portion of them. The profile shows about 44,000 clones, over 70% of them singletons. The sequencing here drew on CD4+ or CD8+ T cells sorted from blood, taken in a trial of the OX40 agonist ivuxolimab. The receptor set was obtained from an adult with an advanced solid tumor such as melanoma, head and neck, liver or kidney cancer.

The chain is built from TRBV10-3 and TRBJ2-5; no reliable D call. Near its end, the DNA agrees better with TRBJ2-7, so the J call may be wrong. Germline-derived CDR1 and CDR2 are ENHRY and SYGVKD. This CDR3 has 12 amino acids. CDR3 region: CAISESDYEQYF. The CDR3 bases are TGTGCCATCAGTGAGTCTGACTACGAGCAGTACTTC.

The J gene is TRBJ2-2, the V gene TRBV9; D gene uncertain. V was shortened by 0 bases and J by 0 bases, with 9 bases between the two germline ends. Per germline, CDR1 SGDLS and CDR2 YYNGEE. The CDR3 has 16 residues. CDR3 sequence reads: CASSVEAASNTGELFF. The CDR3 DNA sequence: TGTGCCAGCAGCGTAGAGGCAGCATCGAACACCGGGGAGCTGTTTTTT.

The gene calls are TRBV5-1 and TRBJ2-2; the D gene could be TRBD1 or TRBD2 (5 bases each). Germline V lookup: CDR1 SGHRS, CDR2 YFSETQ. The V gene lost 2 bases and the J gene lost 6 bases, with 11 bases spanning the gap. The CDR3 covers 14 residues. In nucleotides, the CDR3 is TGCGCCAGCAGCTTTTCCGGGACCCCCGGGGAGCTGTTTTTT. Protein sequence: CASSFSGTPGELFF.

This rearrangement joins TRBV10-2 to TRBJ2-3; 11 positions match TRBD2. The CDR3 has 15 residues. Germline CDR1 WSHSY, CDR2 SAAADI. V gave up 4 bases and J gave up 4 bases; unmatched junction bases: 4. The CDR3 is CASSGTSGRPDTQYF. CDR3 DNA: TGCGCCAGCAGTGGGACTAGCGGGCGCCCAGATACGCAGTATTTT.

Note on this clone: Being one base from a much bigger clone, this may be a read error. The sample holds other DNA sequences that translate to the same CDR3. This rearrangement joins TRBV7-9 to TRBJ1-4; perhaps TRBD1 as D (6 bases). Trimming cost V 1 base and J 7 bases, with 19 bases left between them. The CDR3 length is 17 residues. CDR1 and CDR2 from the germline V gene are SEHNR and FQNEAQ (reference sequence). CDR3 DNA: TGTGCCAGCAGCTTAGGCTCCGGCACAGGGCTGAGTGAAAAACTGTTTTTT. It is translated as CASSLGSGTGLSEKLFF. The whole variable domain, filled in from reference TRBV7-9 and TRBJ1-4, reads DTGVSQNPRHKITKRGQNVTFRCDPISEHNRLYWYRQTLGQGPEFLTYFQNEAQLEKSRLLSDRFSAERPKGSFSTLEIQRTEQGDSAMYLCASSLGSGTGLSEKLFFGSGTQLSVL.

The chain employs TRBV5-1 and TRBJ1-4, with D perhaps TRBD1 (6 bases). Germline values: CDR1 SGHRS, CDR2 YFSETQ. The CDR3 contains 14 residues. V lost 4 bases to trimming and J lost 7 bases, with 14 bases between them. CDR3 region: CASSLQGWGEKLFF. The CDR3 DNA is TGCGCCAGCAGCCTACAGGGATGGGGTGAAAAACTGTTTTTT.

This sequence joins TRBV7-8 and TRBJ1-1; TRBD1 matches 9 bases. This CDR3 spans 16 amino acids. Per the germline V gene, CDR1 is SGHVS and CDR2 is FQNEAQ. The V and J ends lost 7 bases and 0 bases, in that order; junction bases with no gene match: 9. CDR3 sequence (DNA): TGTGCCAGCAACGTCCCGGGACAGGGAGTGAACACTGAAGCTTTCTTT. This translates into CASNVPGQGVNTEAFF.

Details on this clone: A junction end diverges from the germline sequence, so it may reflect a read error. The CDR3 spells CASSTLGPPETQYF. CDR3 DNA sequence: TGTGCTAGCAGCACCCTGGGACCTCCGGAGACCCAGTACTTC. The chain employs TRBV7-7 and TRBJ2-5; D may correspond to TRBD1 or TRBD2 (5 bases each). Germline assignment: CDR1 SSHAT and CDR2 FNYEAQ (reference sequence). The CDR3 totals 14 residues.

In DNA form, the CDR3 reads TGTGCCAGCAGCTTAGATCTCGGTGAAGCTTTCTTT. Residues: CASSLDLGEAFF. The chain couples TRBV11-3 to TRBJ1-1; D not resolved. This CDR3 has 12 residues. Germline CDR1 is SGHNT and CDR2 is YENEEA. V lost 0 bases and J lost 7, with 6 bases in between.

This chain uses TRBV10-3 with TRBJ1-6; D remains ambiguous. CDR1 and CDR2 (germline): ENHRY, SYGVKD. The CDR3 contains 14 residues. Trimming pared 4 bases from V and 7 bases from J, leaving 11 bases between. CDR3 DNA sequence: TGTGCCATCAGTGGGACTGATTCGAATTCACCCCTCCACTTT. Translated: CAISGTDSNSPLHF.

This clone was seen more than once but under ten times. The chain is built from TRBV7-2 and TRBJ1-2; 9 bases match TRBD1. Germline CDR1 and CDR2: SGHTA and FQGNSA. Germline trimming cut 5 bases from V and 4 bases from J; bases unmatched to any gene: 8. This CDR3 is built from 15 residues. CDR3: CASSDPGQGSYGYTF. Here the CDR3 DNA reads TGTGCCAGCAGCGATCCGGGACAGGGTAGCTATGGCTACACCTTC.

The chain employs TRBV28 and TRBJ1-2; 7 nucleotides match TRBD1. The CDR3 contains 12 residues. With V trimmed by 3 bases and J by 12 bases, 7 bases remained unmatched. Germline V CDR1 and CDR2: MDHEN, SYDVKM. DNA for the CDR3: TGTGCCAGCAGTTTCAGACAGGGTAGCAACACCTTC. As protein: CASSFRQGSNTF.

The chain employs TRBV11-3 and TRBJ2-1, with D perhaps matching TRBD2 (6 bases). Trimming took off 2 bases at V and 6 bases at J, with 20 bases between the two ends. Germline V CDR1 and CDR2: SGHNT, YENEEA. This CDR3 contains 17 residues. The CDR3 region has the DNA TGTGCCAGCAGCTTAAGGGGAGGCAGAGGTTGGGGCAATGAGCAGTTCTTC. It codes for CASSLRGGRGWGNEQFF.

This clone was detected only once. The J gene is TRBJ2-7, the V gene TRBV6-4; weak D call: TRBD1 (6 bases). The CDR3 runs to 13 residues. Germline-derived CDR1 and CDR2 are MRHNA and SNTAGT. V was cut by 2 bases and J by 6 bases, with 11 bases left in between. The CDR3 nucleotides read TGTGCCAGCAGTGACAGGGTAGGGGGCGAGCAGTACTTC. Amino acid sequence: CASSDRVGGEQYF.